This T cell receptor (beta chain) was recorded in a study of a mutant IDH1 vaccine in newly diagnosed glioma. Study at large: There were eight vaccinations for patients, given in weeks 1, 3, 5, 7, 11, 15, 19 and 23.

The V gene's germline CDR1 is SGHRS and CDR2 YFSETQ. This CDR3 region has 15 residues. V dropped 4 bases and J dropped 3 bases, with 16 bases sitting between them. TCRdb's table, derived via immunoSEQ multiplex PCR, lists solely in-frame clones and lacks some. Among about 60,000 clones listed, about four fifths were seen once. Time point denoted: week 11, during vaccination. Vaccinated patients received 300 ug of mutant IDH1 20-mer peptide per dose, with topical imiquimod. New IDH1-mutant, ATRX-lost WHO grade 3 or 4 astrocytomas occurred in donors. On this clone itself: As yet, its antigen is unknown.

The source of this sequence is a woman aged 50 to 65 with glioma. The sample was PBMCs, taken from a glioma patient whose treatment included an IDH1 peptide vaccine. The genes are TRBV5-1 and TRBJ1-2; tentatively, D is TRBD1 (6 bases). The CDR3 sequence: CASSAPGAPHYGYTF. The CDR3 nucleotides read TGCGCCAGCAGCGCCCCAGGGGCCCCCCACTATGGCTACACCTTC.